The 32 T cell receptor beta chains listed next were all sequenced from one sample in a study of metastatic and nonmetastatic thyroid tumors. No treatment of any kind had been given to any patient before thyroid surgery. TCRdb reassembled clones from the PCR reads with MiXCR. The sample has about 21,000 clones; about 16% are singletons. The specimen sequenced was blood. The receptor set was obtained from a male donor with papillary thyroid cancer or a benign thyroid nodule (not recorded which). Some clones in this sample may be carry-over from other donors' samples.

This clone is judged medium-sized. This rearrangement joins TRBV19 to TRBJ2-7; 9 bases line up with TRBD1. This CDR3 is 15 amino acids long. J lost 3 bases, V lost 4 bases, and 7 bases had no gene match. CDR1 and CDR2 (germline): LNHDA, SQIVND (reference sequence). CDR3 protein: CASSTTGGAFYEQYF. For the CDR3, the DNA is TGTGCCAGTAGTACCACAGGGGGCGCCTTCTACGAGCAGTACTTC.

This clone was seen many times. This sequence joins TRBV7-8 and TRBJ2-1, with 7 bases aligning to TRBD2. CDR3 length equals 17 residues. Germline CDR1 reads SGHVS; CDR2 reads FQNEAQ. V trimming: 0 bases; J trimming: 4 bases; junction bases outside the gene matches: 9. The CDR3 is CASSLALGGSAYNEQFF. CDR3 sequence (DNA): TGTGCCAGCAGCTTAGCGCTGGGCGGGAGCGCGTACAATGAGCAGTTCTTC.

This clone was detected only a few times. This may be a read error, as it is one base from a much larger clone. This rearrangement joins TRBV11-1 to TRBJ2-1; D not certain. The germline V gene encodes CDR1 SGHAT and CDR2 FQDESV (reference sequence). This CDR3 comprises 16 residues. V lost 0 bases and J 0 bases, leaving 9 bases between the germline ends. Here the CDR3 DNA reads TGTGCCAGCAGCTTAGCGCTATCGGGCTCCTACAATGAGCAGTTCTTC. It encodes CASSLALSGSYNEQFF.

This clone has at least ten counts. The J gene is TRBJ1-1, the V gene TRBV12-3 or TRBV12-4; no reliable D call. Trimming cost V 3 bases and J 0 bases, with 8 bases left between them. The CDR3 is made up of 14 amino acids. CDR3 DNA sequence: TGTGCCAGCAGTTTCGGGCTTATGAACACTGAAGCTTTCTTT. Translation: CASSFGLMNTEAFF.

There are a few counts of this clone. The chain combines TRBV5-1 with TRBJ1-2, with D perhaps matching TRBD1 (6 bases). CDR3 length equals 14 residues. CDR1 and CDR2 from the germline V gene are SGHRS and YFSETQ. V was cut by 0 bases and J by 8 bases, with 14 bases left in between. This chain's CDR3 is CASSLDREARGYTF. Written as DNA, the CDR3 is TGCGCCAGCAGCTTGGACAGGGAAGCGCGGGGCTACACCTTC.

In this sample, this clone turned up many times. V and J are TRBV7-8 and TRBJ2-1, with 8 nucleotides matching TRBD2. CDR3 length equals 15 residues. V was clipped by 0 bases and J by 6 bases; unmatched bases: 4. The germline V gene has CDR1 SGHVS and CDR2 FQNEAQ. CDR3 protein: CASSLAEAGVNEQFF. The CDR3 DNA follows: TGTGCCAGCAGCTTAGCGGAAGCGGGAGTCAATGAGCAGTTCTTC.

This clone was seen repeatedly, ten times or more. The chain carries TRBV6-1 and TRBJ1-2; D perhaps matches TRBD1 (5 bases). CDR3 length equals 12 residues. Between the trimmed V and J ends, which lost 5 bases and 8 bases, there was a span of 12 bases. The germline V gene encodes CDR1 MNHNS and CDR2 SASEGT. CDR3 DNA sequence: TGTGCCAGCAGTCCAACGGGGCGGGGCTACACCTTC. Its translation is CASSPTGRGYTF.

This clone appeared many times. V and J are TRBV5-1 and TRBJ1-3; no firm D call. CDR1 is SGHRS and CDR2 is YFSETQ in the germline V gene. The CDR3 totals 14 residues. With 4 bases removed from V and 6 bases from J, the gap between germline ends came to 14 bases. DNA for the CDR3: TGCGCCAGCAGCCTGGATAGTCCGGAAAACACCATATATTTT. Translated: CASSLDSPENTIYF.

This clone has ten or more counts. The V call is TRBV15, the J call TRBJ1-4; 8 positions match TRBD1. Germline V CDR1 and CDR2: LNHNV, YYDKDF (reference sequence). The V and J ends lost 2 bases and 7 bases, in that order; junction bases with no gene match: 6. The CDR3 totals 15 residues. The CDR3 nucleotides read TGTGCCACCAGCAGATACAGGGGGACGGGTGAAAAACTGTTTTTT. This encodes CATSRYRGTGEKLFF.

This clone was counted at least ten times. The chain joins TRBV11-2 to TRBJ2-1; no clear D gene. The CDR3 runs to 12 residues. Trimming pared 2 bases from V and 12 bases from J, leaving 11 bases between. Germline CDR1 reads SGHAT; CDR2 reads FQNNGV. DNA for the CDR3: TGTGCCAGCAGCTTATCCTTCCGCGGGCAGTTCTTC. Translated: CASSLSFRGQFF.

This clone was picked up a small number of times. The chain combines TRBV28 with TRBJ2-1, with a weak D call TRBD2 (6 bases). CDR1 and CDR2 (germline): MDHEN, SYDVKM. Trimming removed 7 bases from V and 6 bases from J, with 16 bases in between. CDR3 length equals 14 residues. CDR3 nucleotide sequence: TGTGCCAGCAATTCTAGCGTGAGTTTCAATGAGCAGTTCTTC. It yields the protein CASNSSVSFNEQFF. Variable domain in full (rest from reference TRBV28 and TRBJ2-1): DVKVTQSSRYLVKRTGEKVFLECVQDMDHENMFWYRQDPGLGLRLIYFSYDVKMKEKGDIPEGYSVSREKKERFSLILESASTNQTSMYLCASNSSVSFNEQFFGPGTRLTVL.

As concerns this clone: At one end, the junction sequence differs from germline, possibly due to a read error. The CDR3 region has the DNA TGCAGTGCTAGACCGGGACAGAGCACAGGTACGCAGTATTTT. This codes for CSARPGQSTGTQYF. The chain couples TRBV20-1 to TRBJ2-3; TRBD1 agrees at 7 bases. Germline CDR1 DFQATT, CDR2 SNEGSKA (reference sequence). The CDR3 is 14 amino acids.

This clone was observed many times. The chain employs TRBV7-2 and TRBJ1-2; D remains unclear. Germline loops: CDR1 SGHTA, CDR2 FQGNSA. Trimming pared 5 bases from V and 8 bases from J, leaving 18 bases between. The CDR3 sequence is 14 residues long. CDR3 sequence: CASSPRPGKSGYTF. The CDR3 nucleotides are TGTGCCAGCAGCCCCCGCCCGGGGAAATCGGGCTACACCTTC.

The chain carries TRBV11-3 and TRBJ1-2; D is uncertain. Germline loops: CDR1 SGHNT, CDR2 YENEEA. V was cut by 5 bases and J by 6 bases, with 10 bases left in between. The CDR3 spans 12 residues. The CDR3 DNA sequence: TGTGCCAGCAGCACTCTGCCCAATGGCTACACCTTC. Translated, it gives CASSTLPNGYTF. The whole variable domain, remainder taken from reference TRBV11-3 and TRBJ1-2, is EAGVVQSPRYKIIEKKQPVAFWCNPISGHNTLYWYLQNLGQGPELLIRYENEEAVDDSQLPKDRFSAERLKGVDSTLKIQPAELGDSAVYLCASSTLPNGYTFGSGTRLTVV.

This clone was observed at least ten times. At one of its ends the junction is not consistent with the germline gene, which may arise from a read error. The rearrangement links TRBV7-7 to TRBJ1-2, with D maybe TRBD1 (5 bases). Germline-derived CDR1 and CDR2 are SSHAT and FNYEAQ (reference sequence). The CDR3 has 15 amino acids. CDR3 sequence reads: CASSLAAGPYYGYTF. DNA of the CDR3: TGTGCTAGCAGCTTAGCGGCAGGGCCCTACTATGGCTACACCTTC. Supplemented by reference TRBV7-7 and TRBJ1-2, the full variable domain reads GAGVSQSPRYKVTKRGQDVTLRCDPISSHATLYWYQQALGQGPEFLTYFNYEAQPDKSGLPSDRFSAERPEGSISTLTIQRTEQRDSAMYRCASSLAAGPYYGYTFGSGTRLTVV.

This chain uses TRBV30 with TRBJ1-5, with D tentatively TRBD1 (6 bases). The CDR3 runs 13 residues. V was cut by 0 bases and J by 5 bases, with 8 bases left in between. Germline CDR1 reads GTSNPN; CDR2 reads SVGIG (reference sequence). CDR3 DNA sequence: TGTGCCTGGAGTGTCTCAGGGGATCAGCCCCAGCATTTT. This encodes CAWSVSGDQPQHF. Drawing the rest from reference TRBV30 and TRBJ1-5, the complete variable domain is SQTIHQWPATLVQPVGSPLSLECTVEGTSNPNLYWYRQAAGRGLQLLFYSVGIGQISSEVPQNLSASRPQDRQFILSSKKLLLSDSGFYLCAWSVSGDQPQHFGDGTRLSIL.

This clone was recorded at least ten times. The chain carries TRBV12-3 or TRBV12-4 and TRBJ1-5, with D perhaps TRBD1 (6 bases). V was shortened by 3 bases and J by 7 bases, with 13 bases between the two germline ends. The CDR3 is 14 residues long. This CDR3 reads CASSFSTGRQPQHF. CDR3 nucleotide sequence: TGTGCCAGCAGTTTTAGCACAGGGAGGCAGCCCCAGCATTTT.

This clone appeared many times. An end of the junction differs from the germline gene, which may be a read error. Other DNA sequences from this sample encode an identical CDR3 as well. V gene TRBV6-4 combines with J gene TRBJ2-2, with TRBD1 matching 9 bases. Per the germline V gene, CDR1 is MRHNA and CDR2 is SNTAGT. There are 14 residues in the CDR3. The DNA of the CDR3 is TGTGCCAGCAGTGGGACAGGGGACACCGGGGAGCTGTTCTTT. Translation: CASSGTGDTGELFF.

This clone was recorded many times. V gene TRBV2 combines with J gene TRBJ1-6; D gene unclear. Germline CDR1 is SNHLY and CDR2 is FYNNEI. V was trimmed by 2 bases and J by 8 bases, leaving 13 bases between them. The CDR3 extends over 15 amino acids. CDR3 nucleotides: TGTGCCAGCAGTGAACAAAGGGAAAGATATTCACCCCTCCACTTT. Translated, it gives CASSEQRERYSPLHF.

This clone was recorded at least ten times. This rearrangement joins TRBV12-3 or TRBV12-4 to TRBJ1-5; D is unresolved. The CDR3 loop spans 12 amino acids. The germline V and J ends were trimmed by 8 bases and 7 bases, with 12 bases remaining between them. The CDR3 region has the DNA TGTGCCAGCTCACTTGGGGAACAGCCCCAGCATTTT. It yields the protein CASSLGEQPQHF.

This clone was observed at least ten times. This chain joins TRBV6-1 and TRBJ2-5, with 11 bases fitting TRBD2. The CDR3 runs to 15 residues. Germline V gene sequence: CDR1 MNHNS, CDR2 SASEGT. V shed 4 bases, J shed 5 bases, and the junction held 6 bases outside the gene matches. CDR3 region: CASSATSGGGETQYF. The CDR3, as DNA: TGTGCCAGCAGTGCTACTAGCGGGGGAGGGGAGACCCAGTACTTC.

By sample share, this clone is medium-sized (0.01 to 0.1%). This rearrangement joins TRBV29-1 to TRBJ2-3, with TRBD1 identical over 8 bases. Germline-derived CDR1 and CDR2 are SQVTM and ANQGSEA. Trimming at V came to 3 bases and at J to 1 base, leaving 0 bases not matched to a gene. This CDR3 is 13 amino acids long. The CDR3 spells CSVETGGTDTQYF. The CDR3 DNA reads TGCAGCGTTGAGACAGGGGGCACAGATACGCAGTATTTT.

This clone was observed many times. The rearrangement joins TRBV28 to TRBJ2-7; TRBD2 agrees at 7 bases. There are 14 residues in the CDR3. Germline assignment: CDR1 MDHEN and CDR2 SYDVKM. V gave up 2 bases and J gave up 4 bases; unmatched junction bases: 5. CDR3 residues: CASSLGGGKYEQYF. In nucleotides, the CDR3 is TGTGCCAGCAGTTTAGGGGGGGGAAAGTACGAGCAGTACTTC. Using reference TRBV28 and TRBJ2-7 for the parts outside the CDR3, the full variable domain is DVKVTQSSRYLVKRTGEKVFLECVQDMDHENMFWYRQDPGLGLRLIYFSYDVKMKEKGDIPEGYSVSREKKERFSLILESASTNQTSMYLCASSLGGGKYEQYFGPGTRLTVT.

The table lists this clone with many counts. The DNA of the CDR3 is TGCGCCAGCAGCTTGGTAGACACAGATACGCAGTATTTT. This sequence encodes CASSLVDTDTQYF. This chain joins TRBV5-1 and TRBJ2-3; D ambiguous. Germline V gene sequence: CDR1 SGHRS, CDR2 YFSETQ. The V end lost 0 bases, the J end lost 2 bases, and 4 bases lay between the germline ends. The length of the CDR3 is 13 residues.

The chain combines TRBV28 with TRBJ2-7; tentatively, D is TRBD1 (6 bases). V shed 7 bases and J shed 6 bases, with 25 bases lying between them. The CDR3 sequence is 16 residues long. The germline V gene has CDR1 MDHEN and CDR2 SYDVKM. CDR3 in DNA: TGTGCCAGCATTAGTAGCAGGGGAAGGAGGTCCGGCGAGCAGTACTTC. Residues: CASISSRGRRSGEQYF.

This clone has ten or more counts. The genes are TRBV28 and TRBJ2-5; no clear D. CDR3 length equals 13 residues. With 2 bases removed from V and 4 bases from J, the gap between germline ends came to 8 bases. CDR1 and CDR2 from the germline V gene are MDHEN and SYDVKM. The CDR3 DNA reads TGTGCCAGCAGTTTAATGAGGCGAGAGACCCAGTACTTC. This sequence encodes CASSLMRRETQYF.

This clone was seen repeatedly, ten times or more. The genes are TRBV5-1 and TRBJ1-6, with 8 bases that match TRBD1. Unmatched junction bases numbered 7, after V lost 2 bases and J lost 6 bases. The CDR3 runs to 16 residues. Germline CDR1 reads SGHRS; CDR2 reads YFSETQ. CDR3 DNA: TGCGCCAGCAGCTTCCCTGACAGGGGCCCTAATTCACCCCTCCACTTT. Encoded protein: CASSFPDRGPNSPLHF.

This clone was observed at least ten times. In DNA, the CDR3 is TGCAGTGCTCCCTCTCCCAACCAAGAGACCCAGTACTTC. Protein: CSAPSPNQETQYF. V and J are TRBV20-1 and TRBJ2-5, with D hard to call. CDR3 length: 13 residues. V was shortened by 5 bases and J by 0 bases, with 10 bases between the two germline ends. CDR1 and CDR2 from the germline V gene are DFQATT and SNEGSKA (reference sequence).

By share, this clone ranks as medium-sized. The genes are TRBV4-2 and TRBJ1-2; no clear D gene. CDR3 size: 13 residues. V was pared by 3 bases and J by 4 bases, with 9 bases between. Germline V gene lookup returns CDR1 LGHNA and CDR2 YNFKEQ. Here the CDR3 DNA reads TGTGCCAGCAGCCACGGGTCAGCCTATGGCTACACCTTC. Translation: CASSHGSAYGYTF.

This clone was recorded at least ten times. CDR3 region: CASSVATYNEQFF. CDR3 nucleotide sequence: TGTGCCAGCAGCGTAGCCACATACAATGAGCAGTTCTTC. The chain combines TRBV9 with TRBJ2-1; D is unclear. Germline V gene lookup returns CDR1 SGDLS and CDR2 YYNGEE. CDR3 length equals 13 residues. Trimming cost V 0 bases and J 4 bases, with 5 bases left between them.

The rearrangement links TRBV11-2 to TRBJ2-3, with TRBD2 identical over 7 bases. CDR3 size: 15 residues. Losses at the gene ends were 3 bases for V and 6 bases for J; bases not matched to a gene: 9. Germline V gene lookup returns CDR1 SGHAT and CDR2 FQNNGV. The CDR3 region is CASSLGSGPRDTQYF. The CDR3 nucleotides are TGTGCCAGCAGCTTGGGTAGCGGGCCGAGGGATACGCAGTATTTT.

Of note for this clone: Here the CDR3 omits its conserved ending phenylalanine or tryptophan, so a read error is the likely source. This sequence joins TRBV5-1 and TRBJ2-2; weak D call: TRBD1 (6 bases). This CDR3 is built from 14 residues. Germline-derived CDR1 and CDR2 are SGHRS and YFSETQ. The CDR3 is CASSWGGDTRELFL. Written as DNA, the CDR3 is TGCGCCAGCAGCTGGGGTGGGGACACCAGGGAGCTGTTTTTG.